Listed below are T cell receptor beta chains from one sample, sequenced in a study of T cell responses to AZD1222 COVID-19 vaccine. Produced via immunoSEQ multiplex PCR; TCRdb's table is partial and in-frame only. The sample gives more than 95,000 clones, around nine tenths of which show up once; 3.3% is in the top ten. Material: peripheral blood, obtained 28 days after the second dose of the MenACWY control vaccine. The receptors stem from an adult who received the MenACWY meningococcal vaccine as a control. Each CDR3 is given with its conserved first and last residue. The D gene is left open where the match is weak. Clone size is given for some rows only: seen once, a few or many times, or a class if the clone is expanded.

.,TRBV19,TRBJ1-2,once,TGTGCCAGTAGGAGGGGTCGCACCTATGGCTACACCTTC,CASRRGRTYGYTF
.,TRBV21-1,TRBJ2-7,.,TGTGCCAGCAGCCCCCGGGACAGACTAGCCTACGAGCAGTACTTC,CASSPRDRLAYEQYF
.,TRBV11-2,TRBJ1-6,.,TGTGCCAGCAGCTTGAGGGGGGGATTATTTAATTCACCCCTCCACTTT,CASSLRGGLFNSPLHF
TRBD1,TRBV7-2,TRBJ2-7,.,TGTGCCAGCAGGGTTCGGACAGGAACCTACGAGCAGTACTTC,CASRVRTGTYEQYF
TRBD1,TRBV6-5,TRBJ1-2,.,TGTGCCAGCAGAAGGGGGCCGGGGTCTGGCTACACCTTC,CASRRGPGSGYTF
.,TRBV4-2,TRBJ1-3,.,TGTGCCAGCAGCCAAGAGGAGAGAGCTGGAAACACCATATATTTT,CASSQEERAGNTIYF
.,TRBV18,TRBJ1-1,.,TGTGCCAGCTCACCACAGGGATCGGTGAACACTGAAGCTTTCTTT,CASSPQGSVNTEAFF
TRBD1,TRBV30,TRBJ2-7,.,TGTGCCTGGAGGCGGAGACAGGGGGCGGCCTACGAGCAGTACTTC,CAWRRRQGAAYEQYF
.,TRBV9,TRBJ1-1,.,TGTGCCAGCAGCGTAGCTACATGGGGGACTGAAGCTTTCTTT,CASSVATWGTEAFF
.,TRBV11-1,TRBJ2-7,once,TGTGCCAGCCGCGACGCCGCTCGCTCCTACGAGCAGTACTTC,CASRDAARSYEQYF